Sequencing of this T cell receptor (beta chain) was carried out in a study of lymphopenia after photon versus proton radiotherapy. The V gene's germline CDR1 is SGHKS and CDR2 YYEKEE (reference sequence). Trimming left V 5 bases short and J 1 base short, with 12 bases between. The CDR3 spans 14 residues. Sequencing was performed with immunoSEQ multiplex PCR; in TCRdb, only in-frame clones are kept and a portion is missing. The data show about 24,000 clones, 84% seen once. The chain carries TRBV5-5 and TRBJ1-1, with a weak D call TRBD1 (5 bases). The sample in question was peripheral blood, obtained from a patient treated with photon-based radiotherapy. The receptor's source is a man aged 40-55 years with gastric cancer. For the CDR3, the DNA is TGTGCCAGCAGTACAGGACTGAGGAACACTGAAGCTTTCTTT. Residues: CASSTGLRNTEAFF.